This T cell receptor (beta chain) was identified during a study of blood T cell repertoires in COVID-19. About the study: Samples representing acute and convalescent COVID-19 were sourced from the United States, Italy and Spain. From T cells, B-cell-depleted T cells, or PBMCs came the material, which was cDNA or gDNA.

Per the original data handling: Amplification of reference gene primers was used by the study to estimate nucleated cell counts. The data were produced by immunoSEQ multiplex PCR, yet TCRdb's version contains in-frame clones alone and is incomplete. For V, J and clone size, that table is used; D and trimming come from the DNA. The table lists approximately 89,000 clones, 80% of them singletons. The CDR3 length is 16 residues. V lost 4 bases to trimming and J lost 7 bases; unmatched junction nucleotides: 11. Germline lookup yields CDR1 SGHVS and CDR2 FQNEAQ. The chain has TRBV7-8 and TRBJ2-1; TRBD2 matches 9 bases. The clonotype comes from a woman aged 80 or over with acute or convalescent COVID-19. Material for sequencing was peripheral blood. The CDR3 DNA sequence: TGTGCCAGCAGCTCCTTTGGTAGCGGGAGAGGAAATGAGCAGTTCTTC. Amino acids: CASSSFGSGRGNEQFF.